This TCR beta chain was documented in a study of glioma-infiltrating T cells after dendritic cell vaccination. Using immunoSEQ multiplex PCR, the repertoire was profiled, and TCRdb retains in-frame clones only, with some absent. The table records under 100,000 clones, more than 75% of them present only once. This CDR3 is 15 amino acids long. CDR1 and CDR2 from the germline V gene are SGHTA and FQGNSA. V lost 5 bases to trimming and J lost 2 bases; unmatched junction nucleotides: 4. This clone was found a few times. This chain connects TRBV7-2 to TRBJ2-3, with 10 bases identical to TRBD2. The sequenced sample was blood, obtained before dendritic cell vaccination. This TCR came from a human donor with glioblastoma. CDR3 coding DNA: TGTGCCAGCAGCCCGGGACTAGCGATCACAGATACGCAGTATTTT. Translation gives CASSPGLAITDTQYF.